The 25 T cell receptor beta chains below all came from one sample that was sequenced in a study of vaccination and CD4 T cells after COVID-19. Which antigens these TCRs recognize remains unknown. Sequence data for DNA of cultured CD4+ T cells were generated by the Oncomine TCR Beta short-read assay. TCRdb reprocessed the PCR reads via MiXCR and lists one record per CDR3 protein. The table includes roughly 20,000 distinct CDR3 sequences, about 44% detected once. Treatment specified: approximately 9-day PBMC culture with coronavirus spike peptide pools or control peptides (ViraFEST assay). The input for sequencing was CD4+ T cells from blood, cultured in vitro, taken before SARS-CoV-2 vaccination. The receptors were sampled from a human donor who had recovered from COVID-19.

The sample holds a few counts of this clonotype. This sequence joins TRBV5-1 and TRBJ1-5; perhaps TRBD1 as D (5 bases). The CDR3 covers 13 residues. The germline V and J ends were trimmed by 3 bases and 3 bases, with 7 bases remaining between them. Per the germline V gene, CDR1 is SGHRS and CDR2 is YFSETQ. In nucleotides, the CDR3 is TGCGCCAGCAGCTCGGGACCCAATCAGCCCCAGCATTTT. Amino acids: CASSSGPNQPQHF. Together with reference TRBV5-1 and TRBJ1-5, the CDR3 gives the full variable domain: KAGVTQTPRYLIKTRGQQVTLSCSPISGHRSVSWYQQTPGQGLQFLFEYFSETQRNKGNFPGRFSGRQFSNSRSEMNVSTLELGDSALYLCASSSGPNQPQHFGDGTRLSIL.

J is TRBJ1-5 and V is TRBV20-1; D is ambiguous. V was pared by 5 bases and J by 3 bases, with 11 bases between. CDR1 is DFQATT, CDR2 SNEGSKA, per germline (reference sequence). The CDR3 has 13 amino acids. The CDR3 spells CSASPSYNQPQHF. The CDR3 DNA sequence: TGCAGTGCTTCCCCGTCCTACAATCAGCCCCAGCATTTT.

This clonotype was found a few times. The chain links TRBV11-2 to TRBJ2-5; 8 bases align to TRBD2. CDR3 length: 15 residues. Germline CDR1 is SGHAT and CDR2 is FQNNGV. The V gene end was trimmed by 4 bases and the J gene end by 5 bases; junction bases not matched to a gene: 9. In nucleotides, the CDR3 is TGTGCCAGCAGCTCGAGCGGGGGCGTGTGGGAGACCCAGTACTTC. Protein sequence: CASSSSGGVWETQYF.

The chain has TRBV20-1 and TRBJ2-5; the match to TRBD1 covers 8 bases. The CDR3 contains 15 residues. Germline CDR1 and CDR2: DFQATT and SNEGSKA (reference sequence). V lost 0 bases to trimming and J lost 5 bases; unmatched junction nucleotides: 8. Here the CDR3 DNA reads TGCAGTGCTAGAGATGCAGGACAGGGCCGGGAGACCCAGTACTTC. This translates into CSARDAGQGRETQYF.

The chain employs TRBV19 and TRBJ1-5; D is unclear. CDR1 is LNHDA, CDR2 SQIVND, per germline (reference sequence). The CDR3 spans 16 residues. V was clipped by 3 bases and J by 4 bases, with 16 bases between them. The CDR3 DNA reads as TGTGCCAGTAGTATGACCGCCCCGGAGTGGAATCAGCCCCAGCATTTT. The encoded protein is CASSMTAPEWNQPQHF.

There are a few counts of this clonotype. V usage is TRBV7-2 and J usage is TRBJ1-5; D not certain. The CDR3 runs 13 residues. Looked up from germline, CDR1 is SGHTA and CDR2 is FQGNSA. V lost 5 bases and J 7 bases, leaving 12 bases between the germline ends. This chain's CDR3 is CASSDRTGQPQHF. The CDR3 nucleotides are TGTGCCAGCAGCGACCGGACCGGGCAGCCCCAGCATTTT.

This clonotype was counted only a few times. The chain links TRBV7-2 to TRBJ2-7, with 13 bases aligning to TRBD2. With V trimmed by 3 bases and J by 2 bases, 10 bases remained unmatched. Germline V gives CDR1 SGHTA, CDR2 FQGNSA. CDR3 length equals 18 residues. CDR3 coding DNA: TGTGCCAGCAGCTTGTTAGGGACTAGCGGGGCCCGTCCCTACGAGCAGTACTTC. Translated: CASSLLGTSGARPYEQYF. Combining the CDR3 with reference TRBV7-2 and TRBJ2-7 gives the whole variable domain GAGVSQSPSNKVTEKGKDVELRCDPISGHTALYWYRQSLGQGLEFLIYFQGNSAPDKSGLPSDRFSAERTGGSVSTLTIQRTQQEDSAVYLCASSLLGTSGARPYEQYFGPGTRLTVT.

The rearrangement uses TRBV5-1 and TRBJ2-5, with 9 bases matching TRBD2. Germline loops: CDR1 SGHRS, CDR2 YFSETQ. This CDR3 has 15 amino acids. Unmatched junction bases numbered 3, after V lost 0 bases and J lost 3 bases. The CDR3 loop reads CASSLGASGEETQYF. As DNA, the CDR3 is TGCGCCAGCAGCTTGGGGGCTAGCGGGGAAGAGACCCAGTACTTC.

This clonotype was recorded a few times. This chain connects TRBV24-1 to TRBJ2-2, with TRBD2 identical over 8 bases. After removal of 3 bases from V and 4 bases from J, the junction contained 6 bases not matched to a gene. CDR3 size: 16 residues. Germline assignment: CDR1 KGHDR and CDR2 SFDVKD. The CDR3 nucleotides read TGTGCCACCAGTGATCTTGGGCGGGGGGTCACCGGGGAGCTGTTTTTT. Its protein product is CATSDLGRGVTGELFF.

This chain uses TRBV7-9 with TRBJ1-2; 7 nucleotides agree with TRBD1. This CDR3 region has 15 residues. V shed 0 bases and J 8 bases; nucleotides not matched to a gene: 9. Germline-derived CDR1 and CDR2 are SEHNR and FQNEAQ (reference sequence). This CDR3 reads CASSLASEGALGYTF. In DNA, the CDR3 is TGTGCCAGCAGCTTAGCGTCGGAGGGGGCGCTAGGCTACACCTTC. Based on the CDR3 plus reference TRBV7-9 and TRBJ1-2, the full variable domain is DTGVSQNPRHKITKRGQNVTFRCDPISEHNRLYWYRQTLGQGPEFLTYFQNEAQLEKSRLLSDRFSAERPKGSFSTLEIQRTEQGDSAMYLCASSLASEGALGYTFGSGTRLTVV.

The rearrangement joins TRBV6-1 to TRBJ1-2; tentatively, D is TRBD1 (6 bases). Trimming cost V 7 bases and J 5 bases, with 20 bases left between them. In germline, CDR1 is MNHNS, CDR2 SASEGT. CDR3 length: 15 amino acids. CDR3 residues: CASTSTERQVYGYTF. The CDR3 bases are TGTGCCAGCACCTCCACTGAAAGACAGGTTTATGGCTACACCTTC.

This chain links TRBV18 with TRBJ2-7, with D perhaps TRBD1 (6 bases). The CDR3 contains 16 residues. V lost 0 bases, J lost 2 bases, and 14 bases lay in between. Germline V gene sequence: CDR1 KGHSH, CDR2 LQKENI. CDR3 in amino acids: CASSPPARAGAYEQYF. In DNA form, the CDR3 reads TGTGCCAGCTCACCACCTGCGCGGGCAGGGGCCTACGAGCAGTACTTC.

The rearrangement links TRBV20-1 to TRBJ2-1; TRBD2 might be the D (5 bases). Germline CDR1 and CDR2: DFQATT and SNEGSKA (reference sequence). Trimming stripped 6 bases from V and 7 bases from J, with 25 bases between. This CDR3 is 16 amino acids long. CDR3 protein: CSAINPSAGGPNEQFF. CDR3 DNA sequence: TGCAGTGCCATCAACCCAAGCGCCGGAGGCCCAAATGAGCAGTTCTTC.

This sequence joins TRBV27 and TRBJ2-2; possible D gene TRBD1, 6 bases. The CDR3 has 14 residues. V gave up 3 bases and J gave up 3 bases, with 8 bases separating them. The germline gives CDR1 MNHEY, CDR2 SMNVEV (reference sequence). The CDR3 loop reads CASSFNRDTGELFF. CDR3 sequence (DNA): TGTGCCAGCAGTTTTAACAGGGACACCGGGGAGCTGTTTTTT.

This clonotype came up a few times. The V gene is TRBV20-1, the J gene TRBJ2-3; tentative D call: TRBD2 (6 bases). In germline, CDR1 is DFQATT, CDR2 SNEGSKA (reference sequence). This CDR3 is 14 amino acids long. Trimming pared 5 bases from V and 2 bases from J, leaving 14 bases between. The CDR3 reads CSAGDWIFTDTQYF. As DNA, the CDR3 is TGCAGTGCTGGGGACTGGATTTTCACAGATACGCAGTATTTT.

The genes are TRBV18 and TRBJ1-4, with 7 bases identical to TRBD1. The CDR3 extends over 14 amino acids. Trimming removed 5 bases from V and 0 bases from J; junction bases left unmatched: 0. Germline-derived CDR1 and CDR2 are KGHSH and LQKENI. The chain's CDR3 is CASSTGATNEKLFF. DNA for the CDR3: TGTGCCAGCTCAACAGGGGCAACTAATGAAAAACTGTTTTTT.

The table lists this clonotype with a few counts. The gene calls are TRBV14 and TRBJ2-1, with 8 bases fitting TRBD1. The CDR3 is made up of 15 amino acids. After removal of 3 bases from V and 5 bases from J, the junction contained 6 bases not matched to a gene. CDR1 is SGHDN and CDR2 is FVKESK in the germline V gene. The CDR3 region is CASSQLQGGHNEQFF. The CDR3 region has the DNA TGTGCCAGCAGCCAGTTACAGGGGGGCCACAATGAGCAGTTCTTC.

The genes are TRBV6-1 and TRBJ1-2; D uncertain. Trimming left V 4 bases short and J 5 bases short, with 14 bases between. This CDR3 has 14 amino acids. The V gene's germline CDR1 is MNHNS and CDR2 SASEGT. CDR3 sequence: CASSGGVSHYGYTF. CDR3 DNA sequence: TGTGCCAGCAGTGGTGGGGTTTCCCATTATGGCTACACCTTC.

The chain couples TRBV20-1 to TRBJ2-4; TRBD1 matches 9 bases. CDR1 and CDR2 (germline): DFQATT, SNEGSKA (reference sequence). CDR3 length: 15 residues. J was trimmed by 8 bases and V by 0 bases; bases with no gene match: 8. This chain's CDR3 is CSARDPTGGRDIQYF. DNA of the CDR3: TGCAGTGCTAGAGACCCGACAGGGGGTCGGGACATTCAGTACTTC.

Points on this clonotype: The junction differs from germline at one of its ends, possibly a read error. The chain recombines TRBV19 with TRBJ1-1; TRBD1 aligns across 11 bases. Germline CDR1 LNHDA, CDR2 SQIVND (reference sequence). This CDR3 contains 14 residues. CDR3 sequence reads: CASSPGQGAIGALF. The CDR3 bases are TGTGCCAGTAGTCCAGGACAGGGGGCGATTGGAGCTCTCTTT.

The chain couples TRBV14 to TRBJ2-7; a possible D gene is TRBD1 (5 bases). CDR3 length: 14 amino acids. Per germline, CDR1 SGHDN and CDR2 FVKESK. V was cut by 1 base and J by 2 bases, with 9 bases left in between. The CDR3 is CASSQGIRAYEQYF. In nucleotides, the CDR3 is TGTGCCAGCAGCCAAGGTATCAGGGCCTACGAGCAGTACTTC.

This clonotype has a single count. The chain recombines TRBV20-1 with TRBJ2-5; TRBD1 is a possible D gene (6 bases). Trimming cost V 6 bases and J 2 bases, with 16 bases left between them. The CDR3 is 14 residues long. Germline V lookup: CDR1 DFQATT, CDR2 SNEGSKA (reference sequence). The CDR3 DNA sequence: TGCAGTGCCAGCCCCCACAGGGCGCAAGAGACCCAGTACTTC. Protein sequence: CSASPHRAQETQYF.

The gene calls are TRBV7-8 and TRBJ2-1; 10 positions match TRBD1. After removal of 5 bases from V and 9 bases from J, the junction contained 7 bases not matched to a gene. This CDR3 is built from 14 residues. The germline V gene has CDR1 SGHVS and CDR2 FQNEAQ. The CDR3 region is CASSPGQGGTEQFF. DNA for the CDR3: TGTGCCAGCAGCCCCGGACAGGGGGGTACTGAGCAGTTCTTC.

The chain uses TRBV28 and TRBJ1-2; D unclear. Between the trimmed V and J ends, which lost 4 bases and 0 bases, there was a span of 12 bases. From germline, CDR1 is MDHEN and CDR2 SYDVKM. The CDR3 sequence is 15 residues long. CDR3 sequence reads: CASSSDGPPNYGYTF. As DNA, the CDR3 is TGTGCCAGCAGTTCCGACGGGCCACCTAACTATGGCTACACCTTC.

As DNA, the CDR3 is TGTGCCAGCAAGAAAGGAGGACAGGGACCCTACGAGCAGTACTTC. It codes for CASKKGGQGPYEQYF. The J gene is TRBJ2-7, the V gene TRBV6-1, with TRBD1 matching 8 bases. V was pared by 7 bases and J by 2 bases, with 10 bases of the junction left unmatched. Germline-derived CDR1 and CDR2 are MNHNS and SASEGT. The CDR3 consists of 15 residues.